A single sample is the source of the 9 T cell receptor beta chains below, sequenced in a study of T cells in tumors after PD-1 blockade. Assay used: immunoSEQ multiplex PCR; TCRdb lists only in-frame clones, some missing. The sample includes 9,500 to 15,000 clones, 60% to 80% seen only once; the top ten take roughly 15%. Sequences were derived from tumor tissue, sampled before anti-PD-1 treatment. The receptors originated from a human donor with basal cell carcinoma.

This clone was seen only a few times. The CDR3 nucleotides are TGTGCCAGCAGCTTAAACAAGGGTTTCACAGATACGCAGTATTTT. It specifies CASSLNKGFTDTQYF. This chain joins TRBV7-3 and TRBJ2-3; D remains ambiguous. Deletions cut 1 base from V and 2 bases from J, with 10 bases between. The CDR3 is 15 residues long. Germline values: CDR1 SGHTA, CDR2 FQGTGA.

The V and J genes are TRBV5-1 and TRBJ2-5; D is ambiguous. In germline, CDR1 is SGHRS, CDR2 YFSETQ. The CDR3 is 11 amino acids. Trimming cost V 4 bases and J 3 bases, with 4 bases left between them. The CDR3 DNA is TGCGCCAGCAGCGACAAAGAGACCCAGTACTTC. Its protein is CASSDKETQYF.

The chain is built from TRBV7-3 and TRBJ2-1, with 13 bases identical to TRBD2. The CDR3 length is 17 residues. Trimming at V came to 5 bases and at J to 9 bases, leaving 13 bases not matched to a gene. Germline CDR1 SGHTA, CDR2 FQGTGA. CDR3 amino acids: CASSAGGTSGRAGEQFF. DNA of the CDR3: TGTGCCAGCAGCGCAGGGGGTACTAGCGGGAGGGCCGGTGAGCAGTTCTTC.

This chain joins TRBV19 and TRBJ1-1, with D unresolved. The CDR3 has 14 amino acids. Looked up from germline, CDR1 is LNHDA and CDR2 is SQIVND (reference sequence). Trimming cost V 3 bases and J 0 bases, with 8 bases left between them. The CDR3 loop is CASSISGLNTEAFF. The CDR3 DNA sequence: TGTGCCAGTAGTATCTCCGGTCTGAACACTGAAGCTTTCTTT. Combining the CDR3 with reference TRBV19 and TRBJ1-1 gives the whole variable domain DGGITQSPKYLFRKEGQNVTLSCEQNLNHDAMYWYRQDPGQGLRLIYYSQIVNDFQKGDIAEGYSVSREKKESFPLTVTSAQKNPTAFYLCASSISGLNTEAFFGQGTRLTVV.

The chain links TRBV5-4 to TRBJ2-3; D could derive from TRBD1 or TRBD2 (6 bases each). The ends were cut back, 2 bases at V and 3 bases at J, with 10 bases in the middle. Germline V gene sequence: CDR1 SGHNT, CDR2 YYREEE (reference sequence). CDR3 length: 14 residues. The CDR3 DNA reads TGTGCCAGCAGCTTAGGAGGGGGGACAGATACGCAGTATTTT. This encodes CASSLGGGTDTQYF.

DNA for the CDR3: TGTGCCAGTAGCGTGGGACAGGGAGCCCATCAGCCCCAGCATTTT. It encodes CASSVGQGAHQPQHF. V usage is TRBV19 and J usage is TRBJ1-5, with 9 bases identical to TRBD1. CDR1 and CDR2 (germline): LNHDA, SQIVND (reference sequence). J gave up 5 bases and V 6 bases, and 8 bases lay outside the gene matches. The CDR3 spans 15 residues.

The rearrangement uses TRBV24-1 and TRBJ2-3; TRBD1 is a possible D gene (5 bases). V was cut by 5 bases and J by 6 bases, with 11 bases left in between. The CDR3 consists of 13 residues. Looked up from germline, CDR1 is KGHDR and CDR2 is SFDVKD. CDR3 in amino acids: CATSAQGPDTQYF. The CDR3 nucleotides are TGTGCCACCAGTGCCCAGGGCCCCGATACGCAGTATTTT.

The genes are TRBV6-2 or TRBV6-3 and TRBJ1-5; D possibly corresponds to TRBD1 (5 bases). Germline assignment: CDR1 MNHEY and CDR2 SVGEGT. The CDR3 is made up of 17 amino acids. The V end lost 6 bases, the J end lost 6 bases, and 24 bases lay between the germline ends. CDR3 sequence: CASSPSGQGRIGQPQHF. CDR3 nucleotides: TGTGCCAGCAGCCCGTCGGGGCAGGGTCGGATCGGTCAGCCCCAGCATTTT.

The gene calls are TRBV11-1 and TRBJ2-1; D gene ambiguous. The germline CDR1 and CDR2 sequences are SGHAT and FQDESV (reference sequence). CDR3 length: 14 amino acids. Trimming stripped 5 bases from V and 3 bases from J, with 11 bases between. Here the CDR3 reads CASSPRGNYNEQFF. The CDR3 nucleotides read TGTGCCAGCAGCCCCAGAGGAAACTACAATGAGCAGTTCTTC.